This TCR beta chain stems from a study of blood T cell repertoires in COVID-19. Study details: There were acute and convalescent COVID-19 samples, and they came from the United States, Italy and Spain. PBMCs, B-cell-depleted T cells, or T cells were the source of the cDNA or gDNA that made up the material.

This clone was counted a few times. In the authors' workflow: For nucleated cells, counts were estimated from reference gene primer amplification. The protocol was immunoSEQ multiplex PCR, while the TCRdb copy is restricted to in-frame clones and leaves out a portion. The V and J calls and clone size are taken from that table; D and trimming were inferred from the DNA. The table lists 200,000 to 250,000 clones, roughly 87% of them singletons. V was pared by 5 bases and J by 0 bases, with 5 bases of the junction left unmatched. There are 14 residues in the CDR3. The germline V gene encodes CDR1 SGHNT and CDR2 YYREEE (reference sequence).

Specimen: peripheral blood. The V and J genes are TRBV5-4 and TRBJ2-7, with 7 bases lining up with TRBD2. This sequence was found in a man aged 35 to 55 with active or convalescent COVID-19. In DNA, the CDR3 is TGTGCCAGCAGTCCCTTAGCGGGCTCCTACGAGCAGTACTTC. Its protein product is CASSPLAGSYEQYF.